The 21 T cell receptor beta chains presented below share a single source sample, sequenced in a study of blood T cell repertoires in COVID-19. Sequenced by immunoSEQ multiplex PCR; TCRdb stores in-frame clones only, minus some. The profile shows some 110,000 clones, just over 85% of them singletons. The source material was peripheral blood. The receptor source for this set is a man between 40 and 49 years old with acute or convalescent COVID-19.

The gene calls are TRBV5-6 and TRBJ1-5; 8 bases match TRBD1. Trimming at V came to 4 bases and at J to 7 bases, leaving 7 bases not matched to a gene. Germline values: CDR1 SGHDT, CDR2 YYEEEE. This CDR3 is 14 amino acids long. The CDR3: CASSLDRVAQPQHF. As DNA, the CDR3 is TGTGCCAGCAGCCTGGACAGGGTAGCGCAGCCCCAGCATTTT.

The chain carries TRBV6-5 and TRBJ1-1; TRBD1 matches 12 bases. V lost 4 bases, J lost 2 bases, and 5 bases stayed unmatched. Per germline, CDR1 MNHEY and CDR2 SVGAGI. The length of the CDR3 is 16 residues. The CDR3 DNA reads as TGTGCCAGCAGTTCCGGGACAGGGGGCGGAAACACTGAAGCTTTCTTT. Translation gives CASSSGTGGGNTEAFF.

The J gene is TRBJ1-4, the V gene TRBV19; 9 nucleotides agree with TRBD1. The germline V gene encodes CDR1 LNHDA and CDR2 SQIVND (reference sequence). Trimming removed 5 bases from V and 8 bases from J; junction bases left unmatched: 6. The CDR3 covers 14 residues. DNA of the CDR3: TGTGCCAGTAGTCCGGGACAGGGTTTGGAAAAACTGTTTTTT. Translating gives CASSPGQGLEKLFF.

This clone has a single count. The chain joins TRBV5-5 to TRBJ1-3, with no clear D. CDR3 length equals 15 residues. V was shortened by 1 base and J by 0 bases, with 8 bases between the two germline ends. Germline V gene lookup returns CDR1 SGHKS and CDR2 YYEKEE (reference sequence). The CDR3 sequence: CASSLLGDSGNTIYF. CDR3 in DNA: TGTGCCAGCAGCTTGTTAGGAGACTCTGGAAACACCATATATTTT.

This chain connects TRBV6-1 to TRBJ1-2; D is unclear. The germline CDR1 and CDR2 sequences are MNHNS and SASEGT. Trimming removed 1 base at V and 1 base at J, with 13 bases between. The CDR3 has 16 amino acids. The CDR3 region is CASSEGGRDYNYGYTF. CDR3 in DNA: TGTGCCAGCAGTGAAGGCGGGCGGGATTATAACTATGGCTACACCTTC.

The rearrangement links TRBV10-3 to TRBJ2-5; 7 bases fit TRBD1. V shed 1 base and J 4 bases; nucleotides not matched to a gene: 3. The germline CDR1 and CDR2 sequences are ENHRY and SYGVKD. The CDR3 sequence is 14 residues long. The CDR3 here is CAISEFPGGETQYF. The CDR3 DNA follows: TGTGCCATCAGTGAGTTCCCAGGGGGAGAGACCCAGTACTTC.

The CDR3 sequence: CASSLGRAAEAFF. CDR3 DNA sequence: TGTGCCAGCAGCTTAGGGAGGGCCGCTGAAGCTTTCTTT. The genes are TRBV11-3 and TRBJ1-1; D unclear. Per germline, CDR1 SGHNT and CDR2 YENEEA. Trimming pared 1 base from V and 6 bases from J, leaving 9 bases between. The CDR3 has 13 residues.

This chain joins TRBV13 and TRBJ1-1; possible D gene TRBD1, 6 bases. Germline V gives CDR1 PRHDT, CDR2 FYEKMQ (reference sequence). V dropped 4 bases and J dropped 5 bases, with 14 bases sitting between them. The CDR3 contains 14 residues. DNA for the CDR3: TGTGCCAGCAGCTACGCTACAGGGTGGACTGAAGCTTTCTTT. It is translated as CASSYATGWTEAFF. Filled out from reference TRBV13 and TRBJ1-1, the complete variable domain reads AAGVIQSPRHLIKEKRETATLKCYPIPRHDTVYWYQQGPGQDPQFLISFYEKMQSDKGSIPDRFSAQQFSDYHSELNMSSLELGDSALYFCASSYATGWTEAFFGQGTRLTVV.

The chain recombines TRBV6-2 or TRBV6-3 with TRBJ1-5; D is perhaps TRBD1 (5 bases). The V gene lost 5 bases and the J gene lost 5 bases, with 13 bases spanning the gap. The CDR3 length is 14 residues. In germline, CDR1 is MNHEY, CDR2 SVGEGT. The CDR3 loop reads CASSGGSVDQPQHF. In DNA, the CDR3 is TGTGCCAGCAGTGGGGGGAGTGTGGATCAGCCCCAGCATTTT.

V is TRBV11-2 and J is TRBJ1-5; 7 bases align to TRBD1. The CDR3 contains 13 residues. V dropped 1 base and J dropped 11; count of bases not matched to a gene: 5. Germline assignment: CDR1 SGHAT and CDR2 FQNNGV. CDR3: CASSLAGTAAQHF. The CDR3 DNA reads TGTGCCAGCAGCTTAGCAGGGACAGCAGCCCAGCATTTT.

The DNA of the CDR3 is TGTGCCAGCAGCCCCCTGGCTTTCTTT. Protein product: CASSPLAFF. This rearrangement joins TRBV7-9 to TRBJ1-1; no definite D call. Trimming took off 5 bases at V and 11 bases at J, with 6 bases between the two ends. CDR3 length: 9 residues. CDR1 is SEHNR and CDR2 is FQNEAQ in the germline V gene (reference sequence).

The chain employs TRBV29-1 and TRBJ1-4; TRBD1 might be the D (5 bases). CDR3 length: 13 amino acids. Per germline, CDR1 SQVTM and CDR2 ANQGSEA. V was trimmed by 4 bases and J by 8 bases, leaving 14 bases between them. In DNA, the CDR3 is TGCAGCGTTGCGTTGGTGGGGGGGGAAAAACTGTTTTTT. Translated: CSVALVGGEKLFF.

J is TRBJ2-1 and V is TRBV18; 11 bases agree with TRBD2. Germline values: CDR1 KGHSH, CDR2 LQKENI. The V and J ends lost 2 bases and 5 bases, in that order; junction bases with no gene match: 5. The CDR3 runs 16 residues. The CDR3 reads CASSPRLAGGHNEQFF. The CDR3 DNA follows: TGTGCCAGCTCACCAAGGCTAGCGGGGGGCCACAATGAGCAGTTCTTC.

The J gene is TRBJ2-7, the V gene TRBV4-1, with D unresolved. The CDR3 has 17 amino acids. The V and J ends lost 0 bases and 0 bases respectively, with 15 bases between them. Germline V gene data show CDR1 as MGHRA and CDR2 as YSYEKL. As DNA, the CDR3 is TGCGCCAGCAGCCAAGAAGCATCCGTCCCTGCCTCCTACGAGCAGTACTTC. This encodes CASSQEASVPASYEQYF.

The genes are TRBV4-1 and TRBJ2-7; D may be TRBD2 (6 bases). V was trimmed by 1 base and J by 6 bases, leaving 13 bases between them. CDR1 is MGHRA, CDR2 YSYEKL, per germline. The CDR3 has 14 amino acids. The CDR3 DNA follows: TGCGCCAGCAGCCAAGTCGGGCAGGAGGGCGAGCAGTACTTC. Encoded protein: CASSQVGQEGEQYF.

V gene TRBV3-1 (or the pseudogene TRBV3-2) combines with J gene TRBJ1-5, with a weak D call TRBD1 (5 bases). V was pared by 6 bases and J by 0 bases, with 9 bases between. Germline loops: CDR1 LGHDT, CDR2 YNNKEL (reference sequence). CDR3 size: 14 residues. The CDR3 sequence is CASSSGISNQPQHF. CDR3 nucleotide sequence: TGTGCCAGCAGTTCAGGGATTAGCAATCAGCCCCAGCATTTT.

This rearrangement joins TRBV18 to TRBJ2-4, with D possibly TRBD1 on 6 matching bases. The CDR3 length is 16 residues. Germline CDR1 and CDR2: KGHSH and LQKENI. With 3 bases removed from V and 0 bases from J, the gap between germline ends came to 12 bases. The CDR3 sequence is CASSPGTSLAKNIQYF. DNA for the CDR3: TGTGCCAGCTCACCGGGGACATCCCTAGCCAAAAACATTCAGTACTTC.

This clone showed up just a few times. In the same sample, other DNA sequences code for this CDR3. The rearrangement uses TRBV29-1 and TRBJ2-5; D possibly corresponds to TRBD2 (6 bases). V was clipped by 0 bases and J by 3 bases, with 8 bases between them. CDR3 length: 13 residues. The germline V gene encodes CDR1 SQVTM and CDR2 ANQGSEA. CDR3: CSVEEGGEETQYF. The DNA for the CDR3 is TGCAGCGTTGAAGAGGGCGGGGAAGAGACCCAGTACTTC.

V is TRBV11-3 and J is TRBJ1-1; 7 positions agree with TRBD1. V lost 5 bases and J lost 3; bases outside the gene matches: 6. Germline loops: CDR1 SGHNT, CDR2 YENEEA. The CDR3 covers 14 residues. CDR3 bases: TGTGCCAGCAGCGTAACAGGGGTAGACACTGAAGCTTTCTTT. The encoded protein is CASSVTGVDTEAFF.

This clone was seen a single time. This chain uses TRBV9 with TRBJ2-3, with TRBD2 identical over 8 bases. Trimming at V came to 0 bases and at J to 5 bases, leaving 11 bases not matched to a gene. The CDR3 is 17 amino acids. Germline V lookup: CDR1 SGDLS, CDR2 YYNGEE. CDR3 protein: CASSVEGTGGRRDTQYF. For the CDR3, the DNA is TGTGCCAGCAGCGTAGAGGGGACGGGAGGGCGGAGAGATACGCAGTATTTT.

The genes are TRBV7-2 and TRBJ2-2, with 7 bases matching TRBD2. J was trimmed by 6 bases and V by 5 bases; bases with no gene match: 12. The CDR3 runs 16 residues. Germline lookup yields CDR1 SGHTA and CDR2 FQGNSA. The CDR3 loop reads CASSPRGGLGAGELFF. DNA for the CDR3: TGTGCCAGCAGCCCCAGAGGCGGACTAGGCGCCGGGGAGCTGTTTTTT.